Included here is one T cell receptor (beta chain) sequence, with context. Its antigen is unidentified. The germline gene is not matched at one end of the junction; a read error may be the cause. Cultured CD4+ T cells had their DNA profiled by the Oncomine TCR Beta short-read assay. TCRdb itself ran the PCR reads through MiXCR, one entry per CDR3 protein. This sample carries 12,000 to 15,000 distinct CDR3 sequences, around a third of them seen once, and the ten largest clones take about 35%. Germline V gives CDR1 SNHLY, CDR2 FYNNEI. The CDR3 loop spans 16 amino acids. Regarding treatment: roughly 11-day PBMC culture with coronavirus spike peptide pools or control peptides (ViraFEST assay). The medium had half its volume replaced with fresh IL-2 medium on days 3 and 7. The data originate from a study of vaccination and CD4 T cells after COVID-19.

The J gene is TRBJ1-2, the V gene TRBV2; the match to TRBD1 covers 10 bases. The source is a human donor with COVID-19. Sequencing input: cultured CD4+ T cells from blood. The CDR3 region is CTSTPLGTGDWYGYTF. The CDR3 DNA follows: TGTACCAGCACTCCCCTTGGGACAGGGGATTGGTATGGCTACACCTTC.